These T cell receptor beta chains were read from a single sample in a study of blood T cell repertoires in COVID-19. Sequenced by immunoSEQ multiplex PCR; TCRdb stores in-frame clones only, minus some. The table shows 50,000 to 55,000 clones, with roughly nine tenths occurring only once. The sample consisted of peripheral blood. The receptors originated from a human donor with active COVID-19. The donor label of this sample is uncertain. CDR3s include the opening cysteine and the closing phenylalanine or tryptophan. The order of the fields is CDR3 length, V gene, J gene, CDR3 protein.

cdr3_length: 16; v_call: TRBV7-2; j_call: TRBJ2-7; cdr3_aa: CASSLRSGYWGVEQYF
cdr3_length: 16; v_call: TRBV19; j_call: TRBJ1-3; cdr3_aa: CASSIGTYRAGNTIYF
cdr3_length: 16; v_call: TRBV18; j_call: TRBJ1-4; cdr3_aa: CASSPLGTGWNEKLFF
cdr3_length: 14; v_call: TRBV5-6; j_call: TRBJ2-7; cdr3_aa: CASSGTGGGHEQYF
cdr3_length: 18; v_call: TRBV4-2; j_call: TRBJ1-2; cdr3_aa: CASSQVYRGAPTNYGYTF
cdr3_length: 16; v_call: TRBV5-5; j_call: TRBJ2-7; cdr3_aa: CASSFFLSDRGYEQYF
cdr3_length: 16; v_call: TRBV5-6; j_call: TRBJ1-3; cdr3_aa: CASSPGQGRAGNTIYF
cdr3_length: 18; v_call: TRBV7-7; j_call: TRBJ1-2; cdr3_aa: CASSPKRVTVKANYGYTF
cdr3_length: 17; v_call: TRBV15; j_call: TRBJ2-3; cdr3_aa: CATSTTIGGARTDTQYF
cdr3_length: 16; v_call: TRBV6-4; j_call: TRBJ1-6; cdr3_aa: CASSDSSAGSNSPLHF
cdr3_length: 16; v_call: TRBV7-2; j_call: TRBJ2-3; cdr3_aa: CASSSDIAGGTDTQYF
cdr3_length: 16; v_call: TRBV10-3; j_call: TRBJ2-7; cdr3_aa: CAISAERGFRSYEQYF
cdr3_length: 15; v_call: TRBV18; j_call: TRBJ1-1; cdr3_aa: CASSPRTGGVSEAFF